What follows are 2 T cell receptor beta chains derived from one specimen sequenced in a study of breast tumors, draining lymph nodes, adjacent tissues. A single record per CDR3 protein comes from TCRdb applying MiXCR to the multiplex PCR reads. The data hold fewer than 200,000 distinct CDR3 sequences, with 30% to 35% observed a single time. Breast cancer patients provided tissue from their axillary draining lymph nodes. Sequenced: axillary lymph node tissue. These receptors were collected from a female donor with breast cancer. Some clones in this sample may be carry-over from other donors' samples.

CDR3 residues: CSARTGNTEAFF. The CDR3 DNA sequence: TGCAGTGCACGGACAGGGAACACTGAAGCTTTCTTT. This rearrangement joins TRBV20-1 to TRBJ1-1, with 7 bases that match TRBD1. Germline lookup yields CDR1 DFQATT and CDR2 SNEGSKA (reference sequence). The CDR3 covers 12 residues. J was trimmed by 1 base and V by 6 bases; bases with no gene match: 2.

This clonotype was seen many times. The chain uses TRBV7-2 and TRBJ1-2, with D uncertain. Germline V gene data show CDR1 as SGHTA and CDR2 as FQGNSA. With 5 bases removed from V and 8 bases from J, the gap between germline ends came to 21 bases. This CDR3 region has 15 residues. The CDR3 is CASSPGPRHGEGYTF. CDR3 in DNA: TGTGCCAGCAGCCCTGGCCCCAGACATGGGGAAGGCTACACCTTC. The entire variable domain, with the rest obtained from reference TRBV7-2 and TRBJ1-2, is as follows: GAGVSQSPSNKVTEKGKDVELRCDPISGHTALYWYRQSLGQGLEFLIYFQGNSAPDKSGLPSDRFSAERTGGSVSTLTIQRTQQEDSAVYLCASSPGPRHGEGYTFGSGTRLTVV.